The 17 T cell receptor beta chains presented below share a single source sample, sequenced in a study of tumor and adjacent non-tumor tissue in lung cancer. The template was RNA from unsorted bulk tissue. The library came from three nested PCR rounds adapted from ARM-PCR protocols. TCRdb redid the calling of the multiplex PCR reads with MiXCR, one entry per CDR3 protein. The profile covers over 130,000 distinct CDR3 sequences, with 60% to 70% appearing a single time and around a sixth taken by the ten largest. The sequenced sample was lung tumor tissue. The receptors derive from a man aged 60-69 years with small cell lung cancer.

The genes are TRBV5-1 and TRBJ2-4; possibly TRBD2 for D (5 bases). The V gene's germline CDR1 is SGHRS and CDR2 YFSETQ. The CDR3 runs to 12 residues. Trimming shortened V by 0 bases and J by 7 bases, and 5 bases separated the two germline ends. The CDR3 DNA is TGCGCCAGCAGCTTGGGCGGGAACATTCAGTACTTC. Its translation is CASSLGGNIQYF.

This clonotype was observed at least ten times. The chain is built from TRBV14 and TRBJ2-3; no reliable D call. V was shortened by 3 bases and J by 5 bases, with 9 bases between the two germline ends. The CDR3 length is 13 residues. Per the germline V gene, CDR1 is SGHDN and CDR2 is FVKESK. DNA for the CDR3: TGTGCCAGCAGCCACCGACTGAAAGATACGCAGTATTTT. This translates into CASSHRLKDTQYF.

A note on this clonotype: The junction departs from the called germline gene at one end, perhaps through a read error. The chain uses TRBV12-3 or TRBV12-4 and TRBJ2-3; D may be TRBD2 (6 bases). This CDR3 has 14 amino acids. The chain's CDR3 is CASSHRLVSDTRYF. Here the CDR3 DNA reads TGTGCCAGCAGTCACCGACTAGTATCAGATACGCGGTATTTT.

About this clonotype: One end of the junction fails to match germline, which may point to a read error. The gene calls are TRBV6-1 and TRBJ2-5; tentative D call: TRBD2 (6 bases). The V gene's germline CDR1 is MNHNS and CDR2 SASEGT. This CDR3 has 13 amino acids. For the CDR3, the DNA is TGTGCCAACAGTGAGGCGGGATTAGAGACCCGGTACTTC. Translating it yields CANSEAGLETRYF.

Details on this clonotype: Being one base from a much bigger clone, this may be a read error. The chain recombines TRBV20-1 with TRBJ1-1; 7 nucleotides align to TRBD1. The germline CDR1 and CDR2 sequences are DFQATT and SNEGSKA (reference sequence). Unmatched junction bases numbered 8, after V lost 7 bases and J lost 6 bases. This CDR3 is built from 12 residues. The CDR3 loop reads CSVSDRDAEAFF. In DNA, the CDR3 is TGCAGTGTCTCCGACAGGGACGCTGAAGCTTTCTTT.

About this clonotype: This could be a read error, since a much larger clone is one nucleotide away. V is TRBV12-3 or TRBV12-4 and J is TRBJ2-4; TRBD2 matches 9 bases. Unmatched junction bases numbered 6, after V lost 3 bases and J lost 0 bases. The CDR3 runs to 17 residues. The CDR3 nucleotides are TGTGCCAGCAGTTTTGGAAGCGGGGGGATAGCCAAAAACATTCAGTACTTC. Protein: CASSFGSGGIAKNIQYF.

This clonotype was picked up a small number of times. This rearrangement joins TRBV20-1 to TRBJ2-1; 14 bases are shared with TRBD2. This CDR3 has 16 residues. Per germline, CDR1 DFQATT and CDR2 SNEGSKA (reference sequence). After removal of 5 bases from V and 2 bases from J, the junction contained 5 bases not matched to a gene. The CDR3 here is CSAAGTSGRTYNEQFF. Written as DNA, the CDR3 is TGCAGTGCTGCCGGGACTAGCGGGAGAACCTACAATGAGCAGTTCTTC.

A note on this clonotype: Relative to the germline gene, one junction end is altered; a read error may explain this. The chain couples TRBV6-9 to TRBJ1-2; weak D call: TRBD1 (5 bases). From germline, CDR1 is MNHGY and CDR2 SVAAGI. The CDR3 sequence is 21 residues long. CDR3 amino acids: CVSRVPGRQIRPVQNNYAYTF. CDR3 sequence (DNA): TGTGTCAGCAGGGTACCGGGACGGCAAATCCGGCCGGTTCAGAATAACTATGCCTACACCTTC.

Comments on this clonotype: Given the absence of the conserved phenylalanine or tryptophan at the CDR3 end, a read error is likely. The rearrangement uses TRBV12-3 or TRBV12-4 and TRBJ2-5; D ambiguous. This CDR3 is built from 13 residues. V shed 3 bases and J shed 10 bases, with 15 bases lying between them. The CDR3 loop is CASSFRGAWVQYI. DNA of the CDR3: TGTGCCAGCAGTTTCCGAGGTGCCTGGGTCCAGTACATC.

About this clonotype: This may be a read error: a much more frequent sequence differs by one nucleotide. The CDR3 bases are TGCAGTGCTAGAACCCAGAGGGAGGGGAACTATGGCTACACCTTC. Protein product: CSARTQREGNYGYTF. The chain links TRBV20-1 to TRBJ1-2, with D perhaps matching TRBD1 (5 bases). In germline, CDR1 is DFQATT, CDR2 SNEGSKA (reference sequence). V shed 2 bases and J shed 2 bases, with 15 bases lying between them. The CDR3 sequence is 15 residues long.

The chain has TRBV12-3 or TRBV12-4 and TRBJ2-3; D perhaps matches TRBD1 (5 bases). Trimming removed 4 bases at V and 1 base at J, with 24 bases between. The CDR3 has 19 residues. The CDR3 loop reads CASSYSRVGITLGTDTQYF. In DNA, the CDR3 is TGTGCCAGCAGTTATTCCAGGGTGGGAATCACCCTCGGCACAGATACGCAGTATTTT.

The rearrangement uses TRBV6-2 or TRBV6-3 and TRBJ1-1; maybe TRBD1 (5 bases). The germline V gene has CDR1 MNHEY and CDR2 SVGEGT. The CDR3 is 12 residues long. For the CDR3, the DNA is TGTGTCAGTAGTTATCAGGGCCTCGACGCTTTCTTT. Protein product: CVSSYQGLDAFF.

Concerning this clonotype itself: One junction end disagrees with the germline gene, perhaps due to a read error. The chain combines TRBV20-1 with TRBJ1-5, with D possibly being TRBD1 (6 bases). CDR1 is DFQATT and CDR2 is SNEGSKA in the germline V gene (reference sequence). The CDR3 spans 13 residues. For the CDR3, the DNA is TGCAGTGTCAAGCAGGGGCCGGATCAGCCCCGGCATTTT. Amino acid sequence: CSVKQGPDQPRHF.

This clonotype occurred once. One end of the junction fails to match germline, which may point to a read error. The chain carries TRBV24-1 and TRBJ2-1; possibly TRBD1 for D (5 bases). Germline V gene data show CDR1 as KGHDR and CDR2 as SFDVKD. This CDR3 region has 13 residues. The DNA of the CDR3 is TGTGCCATCAGTGATTCGCAGGGATCTGAGCAGTTCTTC. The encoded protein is CAISDSQGSEQFF.

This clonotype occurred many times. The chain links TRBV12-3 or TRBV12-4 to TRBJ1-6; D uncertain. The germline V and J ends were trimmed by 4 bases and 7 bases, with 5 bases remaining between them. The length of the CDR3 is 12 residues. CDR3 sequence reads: CASSYTNSPLHF. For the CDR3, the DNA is TGTGCCAGCAGTTATACGAATTCACCCCTCCACTTT.

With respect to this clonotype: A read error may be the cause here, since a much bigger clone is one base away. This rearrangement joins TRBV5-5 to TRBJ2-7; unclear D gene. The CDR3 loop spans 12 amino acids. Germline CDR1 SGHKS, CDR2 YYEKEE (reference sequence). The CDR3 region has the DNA TGTGCCGGCAGCTTGGCCATGTACGAGCAGTACTTC. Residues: CAGSLAMYEQYF. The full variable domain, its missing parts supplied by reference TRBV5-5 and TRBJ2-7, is DAGVTQSPTHLIKTRGQQVTLRCSPISGHKSVSWYQQVLGQGPQFIFQYYEKEERGRGNFPDRFSARQFPNYSSELNVNALLLGDSALYLCAGSLAMYEQYFGPGTRLTVT.

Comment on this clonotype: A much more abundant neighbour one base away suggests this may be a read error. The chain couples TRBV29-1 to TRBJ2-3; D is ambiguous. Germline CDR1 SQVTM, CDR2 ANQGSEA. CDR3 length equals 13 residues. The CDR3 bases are TGCAGCGCCTACAGATATTTAGCAGATACGCACTATTTT. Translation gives CSAYRYLADTHYF.